This T cell receptor (beta chain) was documented in a study of Graves' ophthalmopathy and Graves' hyperthyroidism. Amplification of TCR beta CDR3 regions used RNA transcripts. After a first-round RT-PCR with HTBI primers, a second-round multiplex PCR was run. TCRdb itself ran the multiplex PCR reads through MiXCR, one entry per CDR3 protein. The repertoire consists of hundreds of thousands of distinct CDR3 sequences, with about two fifths occurring once and the leading ten covering about 3.3%. Findings of the study overall: Most expanded clonotypes in thyroid above 0.001 frequency also showed up in blood. Sensitivity of 60% to 71% and specificity of 72.22% were achieved by the model that predicted ophthalmopathy progression.

Establishment of the diagnosis relied upon clinical symptoms, serum thyroxine, TRAb, thyroid ultrasound and orbital computed tomography. The sample holds one count of this clonotype. Its antigen remains unknown. The origin of this receptor is an adult man with Graves' ophthalmopathy. Sequencing input: peripheral blood.

The CDR3 spells CASSSAGTGDEQYF. In nucleotides, the CDR3 is TGTGCCAGCAGCTCGGCCGGGACAGGGGACGAGCAGTACTTC. V and J are TRBV11-2 and TRBJ2-7; 10 positions match TRBD1. This CDR3 comprises 14 residues. Losses at the gene ends were 4 bases for V and 5 bases for J; bases not matched to a gene: 5. Germline assignment: CDR1 SGHAT and CDR2 FQNNGV.